This section outlines one TCR beta chain sequence together with its context. The antigen remains unidentified. The CDR3 sequence is 17 residues long. Germline-derived CDR1 and CDR2 are MDHEN and SYDVKM. Trimming took 3 bases from V and 0 from J; bases not matched to a gene: 5. This sample is drawn from a study of T cells in tuberculosis. Across the whole study: IGRA-negative adolescents, IGRA-positive adolescents with latent tuberculosis and adults with active tuberculosis formed this South African cohort. Samples predate treatment or fall within its first 7 days. Study observations and caveats: GMM-specific TCRs were nearer to active tuberculosis alpha repertoires, suggesting expansion.

Noted time point: new active TB diagnosis, blood taken before or within 7 days of starting treatment. Each clinical donor contributed on average roughly 100,000 T cells from unsorted cryopreserved PBMC. The protocol was immunoSEQ multiplex PCR, while the TCRdb copy is restricted to in-frame clones and leaves out a portion. This table holds 25,000 to 35,000 clones, 92% found once. The receptor comes from an adult with tuberculosis. The sequences come from PBMCs, collected at tuberculosis diagnosis. The chain is built from TRBV28 and TRBJ2-4; 10 nucleotides agree with TRBD2. DNA for the CDR3: TGTGCCAGCAGTTTCCGTTTAGCGGGAGGAGCCAAAAACATTCAGTACTTC. Translation: CASSFRLAGGAKNIQYF.